Presented here are 20 T cell receptor beta chains from one specimen sequenced in a study of T-cell reconstitution after alpha-beta-depleted transplantation in children. Unique molecular identifiers were used to barcode this TCRbeta library. TCRdb independently ran MiXCR on the PCR reads; one entry per CDR3 protein. The data contain over 100,000 distinct CDR3 sequences, 4.5% to 7.5% of them singletons. The input for sequencing was PBMCs, mostly from graft donor cells, taken 60 days after TCRalphabeta/CD19-depleted stem cell transplant. Every receptor here comes from a female patient between 2 and 15 years old who had a stem cell transplant for Fanconi anemia, so the T cells may come from the graft donor.

In this sample, this clonotype turned up many times. The chain carries TRBV29-1 and TRBJ1-1; D uncertain. This CDR3 is built from 10 residues. The ends were cut back, 4 bases at V and 7 bases at J, with 7 bases in the middle. Per germline, CDR1 SQVTM and CDR2 ANQGSEA. CDR3 sequence (DNA): TGCAGCGTTGCACTCAATGAAGCTTTCTTT. Translation gives CSVALNEAFF.

V usage is TRBV19 and J usage is TRBJ2-3; D is perhaps TRBD2 (6 bases). V lost 7 bases and J lost 0, with 17 bases in between. The germline CDR1 and CDR2 sequences are LNHDA and SQIVND (reference sequence). This CDR3 comprises 16 residues. The CDR3 nucleotides are TGTGCCAGTACCTCCCACGGGGGAGCTAGCACAGATACGCAGTATTTT. The encoded protein is CASTSHGGASTDTQYF.

This clonotype was seen repeatedly, ten times or more. The chain has TRBV5-1 and TRBJ1-1; TRBD1 aligns across 10 bases. V gave up 0 bases and J gave up 1 base; unmatched junction bases: 6. The length of the CDR3 is 17 residues. Germline V lookup: CDR1 SGHRS, CDR2 YFSETQ. The CDR3: CASSLAATGGANTEAFF. CDR3 bases: TGCGCCAGCAGCTTGGCCGCGACAGGGGGCGCGAACACTGAAGCTTTCTTT.

This clonotype was seen at least ten times. This chain links TRBV21-1 with TRBJ1-1; the table calls TRBD1, which could not be checked here. TRBV21-1 is a pseudogene locus. The CDR3 spans 18 residues. The CDR3 protein is CASSKAEITGGENTEAFF. The CDR3 DNA sequence: TGTGCCAGCAGCAAAGCTGAAATCACAGGGGGCGAGAACACTGAAGCTTTCTTT.

This clonotype was picked up many times. This chain connects TRBV15 to TRBJ2-1; 9 positions agree with TRBD1. V dropped 5 bases and J dropped 0; count of bases not matched to a gene: 5. Germline V gene sequence: CDR1 LNHNV, CDR2 YYDKDF (reference sequence). The CDR3 covers 16 residues. The CDR3, as DNA: TGTGCCACCAGCGACAGGGGGACTTACTCCTACAATGAGCAGTTCTTC. It encodes CATSDRGTYSYNEQFF.

This clonotype was observed many times. The chain couples TRBV29-1 to TRBJ2-5; D ambiguous. Trimming cost V 7 bases and J 0 bases, with 12 bases left between them. The length of the CDR3 is 13 residues. Germline V CDR1 and CDR2: SQVTM, ANQGSEA. CDR3 region: CSDLDKYQETQYF. CDR3 sequence (DNA): TGCAGCGACCTAGACAAGTACCAAGAGACCCAGTACTTC.

V and J are TRBV7-3 and TRBJ2-1, with TRBD2 matching 9 bases. The CDR3 contains 13 residues. Germline V gene data show CDR1 as SGHTA and CDR2 as FQGTGA. V shed 5 bases and J 10 bases; nucleotides not matched to a gene: 6. The CDR3, as DNA: TGTGCCAGCAGCCTGATAGCGGGAGACGAGCAGTTCTTC. Its protein is CASSLIAGDEQFF.

This clonotype was seen a handful of times. The V gene is TRBV28, the J gene TRBJ2-1; D remains unclear. Trimming pared 7 bases from V and 2 bases from J, leaving 3 bases between. The CDR3 extends over 11 amino acids. The germline V gene has CDR1 MDHEN and CDR2 SYDVKM. CDR3 protein: CASKAYNEQFF. Written as DNA, the CDR3 is TGTGCCAGCAAGGCCTACAATGAGCAGTTCTTC.

Many counts were recorded for this clonotype. The chain is built from TRBV18 and TRBJ1-1; D gene uncertain. The CDR3 spans 12 residues. The V gene lost 7 bases and the J gene lost 5 bases, with 11 bases spanning the gap. The V gene's germline CDR1 is KGHSH and CDR2 LQKENI. The CDR3 DNA follows: TGTGCCAGCTTAAGAGGGTTTACTGAAGCTTTCTTT. Protein: CASLRGFTEAFF. Filled out from reference TRBV18 and TRBJ1-1, the complete variable domain reads NAGVMQNPRHLVRRRGQEARLRCSPMKGHSHVYWYRQLPEEGLKFMVYLQKENIIDESGMPKERFSAEFPKEGPSILRIQQVVRGDSAAYFCASLRGFTEAFFGQGTRLTVV.

The chain combines TRBV10-1 with TRBJ2-5; unclear D gene. The CDR3 consists of 16 residues. The V end lost 3 bases, the J end lost 5 bases, and 19 bases lay between the germline ends. Germline V gene sequence: CDR1 WNHNN, CDR2 SYGVQD (reference sequence). The CDR3 loop is CASSDQSGLLRETQYF. The DNA for the CDR3 is TGCGCCAGCAGTGATCAAAGTGGGCTGCTAAGGGAGACCCAGTACTTC.

This clonotype was picked up many times. The rearrangement uses TRBV7-9 and TRBJ2-2; TRBD2 aligns across 11 bases. Germline CDR1 is SEHNR and CDR2 is FQNEAQ (reference sequence). The V and J ends lost 5 bases and 6 bases, in that order; junction bases with no gene match: 11. The CDR3 is 17 residues long. CDR3 protein: CASSPGTSGLHAGELFF. DNA of the CDR3: TGTGCCAGCAGCCCCGGGACTAGCGGCCTTCATGCCGGGGAGCTGTTTTTT.

About this clonotype itself: A junction boundary mismatches the germline segment, possibly from a read error. This chain joins TRBV20-1 and TRBJ2-5; 9 nucleotides match TRBD2. Germline assignment: CDR1 DFQATT and CDR2 SNEGSKA (reference sequence). The CDR3 extends over 17 amino acids. For the CDR3, the DNA is TGCTGTGCTAGAACCCCAATACGCGCGGGAGGGGAAGAGACCCAGTACTTC. Translating gives CCARTPIRAGGEETQYF.

Turning to this clonotype: This may stem from a read error, because a much larger clone lies one nucleotide away. V usage is TRBV18 and J usage is TRBJ2-3; D may correspond to TRBD1 or TRBD2 (5 bases each). V lost 3 bases and J 2 bases, leaving 12 bases between the germline ends. The CDR3 is 15 amino acids. The germline gives CDR1 KGHSH, CDR2 LQKENI. The CDR3 sequence: CASSPGPGITDTQYF. The CDR3 coding sequence is TGTGCCAGCTCACCGGGACCGGGGATCACAGATACGCAGTATTTT.

This clonotype occurred a few times. The rearrangement uses TRBV20-1 and TRBJ2-7, with TRBD1 matching over 7 bases. Germline V gene sequence: CDR1 DFQATT, CDR2 SNEGSKA (reference sequence). V lost 4 bases, J lost 1 base, and 4 bases stayed unmatched. The CDR3 runs to 13 residues. This CDR3 is CSAKGARSYEQYF. DNA for the CDR3: TGCAGTGCTAAGGGGGCTAGGTCCTACGAGCAGTACTTC.

The table lists this clonotype with a few counts. The gene calls are TRBV5-1 and TRBJ2-2; tentative D call: TRBD1 (6 bases). Trimming took 4 bases from V and 4 from J, leaving 14 bases between them. The CDR3 contains 15 residues. The germline CDR1 and CDR2 sequences are SGHRS and YFSETQ. The CDR3 coding sequence is TGCGCCAGCAGCCCCGGGTCCAGGGGCACCGGGGAGCTGTTTTTT. This codes for CASSPGSRGTGELFF.

The J gene is TRBJ2-1, the V gene TRBV20-1, with D possibly matching TRBD1 (6 bases). This CDR3 has 19 amino acids. Trimming took 5 bases from V and 2 from J, leaving 28 bases between them. Germline V gene lookup returns CDR1 DFQATT and CDR2 SNEGSKA (reference sequence). The DNA of the CDR3 is TGCAGTGCTCCTCAAACTTCACAGGGATTTGCGTGGACCTACAATGAGCAGTTCTTC. The encoded protein is CSAPQTSQGFAWTYNEQFF.

Many counts were recorded for this clonotype. The J gene is TRBJ2-4, the V gene TRBV7-8, with D tentatively TRBD1 or TRBD2 (6 bases each). CDR3 length: 18 amino acids. Germline V gene lookup returns CDR1 SGHVS and CDR2 FQNEAQ. V was clipped by 1 base and J by 7 bases, with 23 bases between them. CDR3 amino acids: CASSLGRSGAGRGNIQYF. The CDR3 nucleotides read TGTGCCAGCAGCTTAGGCAGATCGGGGGCAGGAAGGGGGAACATTCAGTACTTC.

This clonotype was seen repeatedly, ten times or more. The chain is built from TRBV29-1 and TRBJ1-2; D call uncertain. Germline V gene data show CDR1 as SQVTM and CDR2 as ANQGSEA. V lost 3 bases and J lost 4, with 6 bases in between. This CDR3 region has 11 residues. The CDR3 DNA follows: TGCAGCGTTGACCCCCTCTATGGCTACACCTTC. Encoded protein: CSVDPLYGYTF.

This clonotype has ten or more counts. The chain couples TRBV10-1 to TRBJ2-1; the match to TRBD2 covers 7 bases. With 9 bases clipped from V and 4 bases from J, the junction kept 9 bases outside the gene matches. CDR1 is WNHNN, CDR2 SYGVQD, per germline (reference sequence). This CDR3 contains 14 residues. The CDR3 reads CARKDRGEYNEQFF. DNA of the CDR3: TGCGCCAGGAAAGACCGGGGGGAGTACAATGAGCAGTTCTTC.

At least ten counts were recorded for this clonotype. The chain uses TRBV28 and TRBJ1-5; 7 bases are shared with TRBD1. Losses at the gene ends were 5 bases for V and 6 bases for J; bases not matched to a gene: 10. The CDR3 loop spans 15 amino acids. Germline V CDR1 and CDR2: MDHEN, SYDVKM. CDR3 amino acids: CASSLTGEGGQPQHF. CDR3 in DNA: TGTGCCAGCAGTCTCACAGGGGAGGGGGGTCAGCCCCAGCATTTT.